This T cell receptor beta chain derives from a study of CD8 T cells in ankylosing spondylitis. Study conclusions and caveats: Reported data indicate significant enrichment of disease-linked clones within matched ankylosing spondylitis synovial fluid.

This clonotype was detected ten times or more. Its specificity is unknown. MiXCR, applied by TCRdb to the 5' RACE reads, yields one record per CDR3 protein. Counted here are fewer than 200,000 distinct CDR3 sequences, 15% to 20% occurring once; the ten biggest clones make up 3.5% to 5%. Sequencing was carried out using blood, either unsorted or a sorted T cell fraction (not recorded which). This receptor was taken from a male donor aged 5-29 years with ankylosing spondylitis or in good health (not recorded which).

The DNA for the CDR3 is TGCAGTGCGTTTAGTGGGAAGGGTGAGCAGTTCTTC. The encoded protein is CSAFSGKGEQFF. The chain combines TRBV20-1 with TRBJ2-1; no reliable D call. The V end lost 6 bases, the J end lost 9 bases, and 15 bases lay between the germline ends. The germline V gene has CDR1 DFQATT and CDR2 SNEGSKA (reference sequence). This CDR3 comprises 12 residues.